These 2 T cell receptor beta chains share one sample of origin, sequenced in a study of shared clonotypes between healthy human individuals. Profiled with immunoSEQ multiplex PCR; TCRdb holds only in-frame clones, not every one. The top ten clones hold 12% of a sample with some 530,000 clones, 70% to 85% of them seen once. The specimen sequenced was PBMCs. These receptors all stem from a middle-aged woman in good health. Some clones in this sample may be carry-over from other donors' samples.

J is TRBJ1-5 and V is TRBV15; no definite D call. Trimming removed 3 bases from V and 1 base from J, with 1 base in between. The length of the CDR3 is 12 residues. Germline V lookup: CDR1 LNHNV, CDR2 YYDKDF (reference sequence). The CDR3 spells CATSSSNQPQHF. In nucleotides, the CDR3 is TGTGCCACCAGCAGCAGCAATCAGCCCCAGCATTTT.

The chain carries TRBV5-4 and TRBJ2-3; 10 nucleotides agree with TRBD2. This CDR3 region has 16 residues. CDR1 and CDR2 (germline): SGHNT, YYREEE (reference sequence). V lost 4 bases to trimming and J lost 2 bases; unmatched junction nucleotides: 7. Written as DNA, the CDR3 is TGTGCCAGCAGCCAACGGACTAGCGGATCCACAGATACGCAGTATTTT. This codes for CASSQRTSGSTDTQYF. Variable domain in full (rest from reference TRBV5-4 and TRBJ2-3): ETGVTQSPTHLIKTRGQQVTLRCSSQSGHNTVSWYQQALGQGPQFIFQYYREEENGRGNFPPRFSGLQFPNYSSELNVNALELDDSALYLCASSQRTSGSTDTQYFGPGTRLTVL.